The 17 T cell receptor beta chains below come from one sample, sequenced in a study of blood T cell repertoires in COVID-19. Libraries were prepared by immunoSEQ multiplex PCR; TCRdb keeps only in-frame clonotypes and omits some of them. The profile shows some 320,000 clones, around 87% of them singletons. The sequenced sample was PBMCs or T cells enriched from blood (not recorded which). The receptors were gathered from a woman between 25 and 40 years old who had recovered from COVID-19.

CDR3 bases: TGTGCCAGCAGCTCCCCGGACTTTACTTCCCAAGAGACCCAGTACTTC. Protein sequence: CASSSPDFTSQETQYF. This chain links TRBV7-2 with TRBJ2-5; a weak D match, TRBD2 (5 bases). In germline, CDR1 is SGHTA, CDR2 FQGNSA. Between the trimmed V and J ends, which lost 4 bases and 1 base, there was a span of 16 bases. The CDR3 runs to 16 residues. Filled out from reference TRBV7-2 and TRBJ2-5, the complete variable domain reads GAGVSQSPSNKVTEKGKDVELRCDPISGHTALYWYRQSLGQGLEFLIYFQGNSAPDKSGLPSDRFSAERTGGSVSTLTIQRTQQEDSAVYLCASSSPDFTSQETQYFGPGTRLLVL.

The chain recombines TRBV9 with TRBJ1-1; 7 positions match TRBD1. The CDR3 extends over 15 amino acids. J was trimmed by 0 bases and V by 3 bases; bases with no gene match: 5. The germline V gene has CDR1 SGDLS and CDR2 YYNGEE. The CDR3 region has the DNA TGTGCCAGCAGCGGAGGGGGACAGATGAACACTGAAGCTTTCTTT. Protein: CASSGGGQMNTEAFF.

The J gene is TRBJ1-2, the V gene TRBV29-1; D remains ambiguous. Looked up from germline, CDR1 is SQVTM and CDR2 is ANQGSEA. V gave up 2 bases and J gave up 4 bases, with 14 bases separating them. The CDR3 has 14 residues. The CDR3 nucleotides are TGCAGCGTTGAACTCAGCGAAGGATTCTATGGCTACACCTTC. Its protein product is CSVELSEGFYGYTF.

V usage is TRBV5-8 and J usage is TRBJ1-2; weak D call: TRBD1 (6 bases). V was clipped by 4 bases and J by 3 bases, with 16 bases between them. CDR3 length equals 15 residues. The germline gives CDR1 SGHTS, CDR2 YDEGEE. The CDR3 sequence: CASSQATGNHYGYTF. In DNA form, the CDR3 reads TGTGCCAGCAGCCAAGCGACAGGAAACCACTATGGCTACACCTTC.

This CDR3 is CASTARGRGAANEQFF. Here the CDR3 DNA reads TGTGCCAGCACCGCGCGGGGGCGGGGGGCCGCCAATGAGCAGTTCTTC. J is TRBJ2-1 and V is TRBV27, with 8 bases lining up with TRBD2. J was trimmed by 6 bases and V by 7 bases; bases with no gene match: 14. Per the germline V gene, CDR1 is MNHEY and CDR2 is SMNVEV (reference sequence). This CDR3 spans 16 amino acids.

The rearrangement links TRBV19 to TRBJ1-2, with D maybe TRBD1 (6 bases). From germline, CDR1 is LNHDA and CDR2 SQIVND (reference sequence). V lost 7 bases, J lost 3 bases, and 15 bases lay in between. The CDR3 runs 14 residues. CDR3 nucleotides: TGTGCCAGTACCCTAACTCCAGGGGACTATGGCTACACCTTC. Protein product: CASTLTPGDYGYTF.

The chain recombines TRBV19 with TRBJ1-5; no clear D gene. Germline lookup yields CDR1 LNHDA and CDR2 SQIVND (reference sequence). This CDR3 is 15 amino acids long. Trimming removed 7 bases from V and 3 bases from J, with 16 bases in between. CDR3 bases: TGTGCCAGTACCCACCGGGGAGTACTCAATCAGCCCCAGCATTTT. This translates into CASTHRGVLNQPQHF.

This sequence joins TRBV5-4 and TRBJ1-2, with D unresolved. Germline CDR1 SGHNT, CDR2 YYREEE (reference sequence). CDR3 length: 15 residues. With 4 bases removed from V and 1 base from J, the gap between germline ends came to 14 bases. The chain's CDR3 is CASSPVWRGNYGYTF. CDR3 coding DNA: TGTGCCAGCAGCCCCGTGTGGCGGGGTAACTATGGCTACACCTTC.

DNA of the CDR3: TGTGCCAGCTGGGGACAGGGAGTCGGCACTGAAGCTTTCTTT. Protein sequence: CASWGQGVGTEAFF. The chain has TRBV6-5 and TRBJ1-1, with TRBD1 identical over 9 bases. This CDR3 has 14 residues. The V and J ends lost 8 bases and 4 bases, in that order; junction bases with no gene match: 8. Germline loops: CDR1 MNHEY, CDR2 SVGAGI.

This clone was seen a single time. CDR3 sequence reads: CASSQSSTGEKPQHF. The CDR3 DNA reads as TGTGCCAGCAGCCAATCGTCCACGGGGGAAAAGCCCCAGCATTTT. The chain couples TRBV16 to TRBJ1-5; D is possibly TRBD1 (5 bases). This CDR3 spans 15 amino acids. V was clipped by 0 bases and J by 8 bases, with 14 bases between them. CDR1 KGHSY and CDR2 FQNENV come from the germline V gene.

The rearrangement joins TRBV5-4 to TRBJ2-3, with 11 bases matching TRBD1. J gave up 8 bases and V 0 bases, and 5 bases lay outside the gene matches. This CDR3 comprises 15 residues. Germline loops: CDR1 SGHNT, CDR2 YYREEE (reference sequence). This chain's CDR3 is CASSLVRDRGGTQYF. As DNA, the CDR3 is TGTGCCAGCAGCTTGGTTAGGGACAGGGGGGGTACGCAGTATTTT.

This rearrangement joins TRBV11-2 to TRBJ1-2; 8 positions match TRBD1. V gave up 4 bases and J gave up 5 bases; unmatched junction bases: 6. The CDR3 extends over 14 amino acids. Germline V gene sequence: CDR1 SGHAT, CDR2 FQNNGV. Here the CDR3 reads CASSSLTGAYGYTF. CDR3 coding DNA: TGTGCCAGCAGCTCGCTGACAGGGGCTTATGGCTACACCTTC.

The rearrangement joins TRBV15 to TRBJ2-6, with 9 bases identical to TRBD1. Germline V lookup: CDR1 LNHNV, CDR2 YYDKDF (reference sequence). The CDR3 runs 14 residues. V lost 8 bases, J lost 1 base, and 0 bases stayed unmatched. Here the CDR3 DNA reads TGTGCCACCGGGACAGGGTCTGGGGCCAACGTCCTGACTTTC. Its translation is CATGTGSGANVLTF.

This clone was seen a single time. V usage is TRBV5-6 and J usage is TRBJ2-7; D possibly corresponds to TRBD2 (5 bases). This CDR3 spans 12 amino acids. Trimming left V 1 base short and J 3 bases short, with 5 bases between. Germline CDR1 is SGHDT and CDR2 is YYEEEE. The CDR3: CASSLRGYEQYF. The CDR3 nucleotides are TGTGCCAGCAGCTTGCGGGGCTACGAGCAGTACTTC.

The genes are TRBV11-3 and TRBJ2-2, with a possible D match to TRBD1 (6 bases). Germline assignment: CDR1 SGHNT and CDR2 YENEEA. Trimming removed 7 bases from V and 1 base from J, with 10 bases in between. CDR3 size: 14 residues. The CDR3: CASTQTGNTGELFF. Here the CDR3 DNA reads TGTGCCAGCACCCAGACAGGGAACACCGGGGAGCTGTTTTTT. The full variable domain, its missing parts supplied by reference TRBV11-3 and TRBJ2-2, is EAGVVQSPRYKIIEKKQPVAFWCNPISGHNTLYWYLQNLGQGPELLIRYENEEAVDDSQLPKDRFSAERLKGVDSTLKIQPAELGDSAVYLCASTQTGNTGELFFGEGSRLTVL.

The chain links TRBV5-1 to TRBJ2-5; D is perhaps TRBD1 (5 bases). Looked up from germline, CDR1 is SGHRS and CDR2 is YFSETQ. Trimming left V 4 bases short and J 1 base short, with 11 bases between. The CDR3 has 14 amino acids. The CDR3 DNA reads TGCGCCAGCAGCGTTCCAGGGCCCCAAGAGACCCAGTACTTC. Translating it yields CASSVPGPQETQYF. Variable domain in full (rest from reference TRBV5-1 and TRBJ2-5): KAGVTQTPRYLIKTRGQQVTLSCSPISGHRSVSWYQQTPGQGLQFLFEYFSETQRNKGNFPGRFSGRQFSNSRSEMNVSTLELGDSALYLCASSVPGPQETQYFGPGTRLLVL.

The chain employs TRBV3-1 (or the pseudogene TRBV3-2) and TRBJ1-2, with no clear D. Between the trimmed V and J ends, which lost 1 base and 4 bases, there was a span of 13 bases. CDR3 length: 15 amino acids. Germline-derived CDR1 and CDR2 are LGHDT and YNNKEL (reference sequence). CDR3 DNA: TGTGCCAGCAGCCAAGTCGTGGGCAGCCTCTATGGCTACACCTTC. This sequence encodes CASSQVVGSLYGYTF.